In this sample, the clone carrying this TCR beta chain turned up once. This specimen belongs to a study of control samples from healthy donors and cancer patients. V gave up 6 bases and J gave up 0 bases, with 14 bases separating them. Germline CDR1 reads MDHEN; CDR2 reads SYDVKM. CDR3 length equals 15 residues. The assay was immunoSEQ multiplex PCR, and TCRdb's table has in-frame clones only and misses some. Here the sample spans approximately 140,000 clones, 75% to 95% being singletons. Sequenced material: blood. The chain recombines TRBV28 with TRBJ1-1, with D possibly being TRBD1 (5 bases). This clonotype was sampled from a man aged 18 to 29 in good health. The CDR3 nucleotides are TGTGCCAGCAGCCGGGCCGGGACGTTGAACACTGAAGCTTTCTTT. Encoded protein: CASSRAGTLNTEAFF.